Included here is one T cell receptor (beta chain) sequence, with context. Its matching antigen is unknown. 13 Jbeta primers and 60 Vbeta primers were used for the PCR. Generated by immunoSEQ multiplex PCR, the TCRdb table keeps only in-frame clones and is missing some. Its table lists about 170,000 clones. This specimen comes from a study of cytomegalovirus exposure and HLA in healthy donors. Study details: About 85 million unique TCRs from HLA-typed donors were held in an early release of data.

Study-wide findings and caveats: Follow-up analysis later connected one missense variant in DCLRE1C with trimming of TCR beta V- and J-genes. Immune exposure was documented only through CMV serostatus. It was reported in a later analysis that an Asian-associated ancestry cluster showed fewer N-insertions than the approximately 670-donor mean.

J was trimmed by 5 bases and V by 0 bases; bases with no gene match: 2. Germline V gene data show CDR1 as GTSNPN and CDR2 as SVGIG (reference sequence). This CDR3 contains 13 residues. The V gene is TRBV30, the J gene TRBJ2-7; the match to TRBD2 covers 9 bases. The TCR sequence derives from a woman in her late teens or twenties in good health and CMV-seropositive. Material: PBMCs. Here the CDR3 DNA reads TGTGCCTGGAGTGTTGGACTAGCGAACGAGCAGTACTTC. Amino acid sequence: CAWSVGLANEQYF.